Listed here are 27 T cell receptor beta chains from one sample, sequenced in a study of T cell changes during pregnancy in multiple sclerosis. The repertoire was sequenced with immunoSEQ multiplex PCR; TCRdb's copy has only in-frame clones and lacks some. This sample carries about 44,000 clones, roughly 92% of them seen once, and the ten largest clones take more than 0.6%. Sequencing used CD4+ T cells from peripheral blood mononuclear cells, obtained in the first trimester of pregnancy. These receptors were taken from a female donor with multiple sclerosis, enrolled in a pregnancy study.

V is TRBV23-1 and J is TRBJ1-1; 10 bases are a match to TRBD1. TRBV23-1 carries the ORF label, with uncertain function. The CDR3 is 16 amino acids. With V trimmed by 3 bases and J by 4 bases, 8 bases remained unmatched. The chain's CDR3 is CASSHSPGQGCTEAFF. CDR3 in DNA: TGCGCCAGCAGTCATTCACCGGGACAGGGGTGCACTGAAGCTTTCTTT.

The J gene is TRBJ2-3, the V gene TRBV7-3, with 9 nucleotides matching TRBD2. Losses at the gene ends were 1 base for V and 0 bases for J; bases not matched to a gene: 8. CDR3 length equals 18 residues. CDR1 is SGHTA, CDR2 FQGTGA, per germline. The CDR3: CASSLKTSGTFSTDTQYF. The CDR3 DNA follows: TGTGCCAGCAGCTTAAAGACTAGCGGTACTTTTAGCACAGATACGCAGTATTTT.

The rearrangement joins TRBV9 to TRBJ1-2; the D is unclear. The V gene's germline CDR1 is SGDLS and CDR2 YYNGEE. V lost 0 bases and J lost 3, with 9 bases in between. The CDR3 is 14 amino acids. The CDR3 sequence is CASSVDTSDYGYTF. CDR3 in DNA: TGTGCCAGCAGCGTAGACACGTCTGACTATGGCTACACCTTC.

The rearrangement links TRBV5-6 to TRBJ1-1; maybe TRBD1 (6 bases). The V gene lost 4 bases and the J gene lost 3 bases, with 19 bases spanning the gap. This CDR3 comprises 16 residues. Germline V gives CDR1 SGHDT, CDR2 YYEEEE. CDR3 DNA sequence: TGTGCCAGCAGCCTGACAGGAGTTATCAGTCACACTGAAGCTTTCTTT. Translated, it gives CASSLTGVISHTEAFF.

This chain uses TRBV19 with TRBJ2-1, with D perhaps matching TRBD1 (5 bases). The germline V and J ends were trimmed by 1 base and 2 bases, with 18 bases remaining between them. CDR3 size: 18 residues. Germline V gene data show CDR1 as LNHDA and CDR2 as SQIVND (reference sequence). Here the CDR3 DNA reads TGTGCCAGTAGTATAGTAGTCCTCGGCAGGGTACCCTACAATGAGCAGTTCTTC. It yields the protein CASSIVVLGRVPYNEQFF.

The chain employs TRBV7-9 and TRBJ2-5; D perhaps matches TRBD2 (5 bases). V lost 3 bases, J lost 0 bases, and 11 bases lay in between. The CDR3 has 15 amino acids. Germline values: CDR1 SEHNR, CDR2 FQNEAQ (reference sequence). Here the CDR3 DNA reads TGTGCCAGCAGCTTTATTCCGGGATACCAAGAGACCCAGTACTTC. It is translated as CASSFIPGYQETQYF.

V and J are TRBV2 and TRBJ1-5, with 7 bases matching TRBD1. This CDR3 is built from 15 residues. V trimming: 6 bases; J trimming: 2 bases; junction bases outside the gene matches: 7. From germline, CDR1 is SNHLY and CDR2 FYNNEI. The CDR3 reads CASRGLGTGNQPQHF. The CDR3 DNA reads as TGTGCCAGCAGGGGCCTCGGGACAGGCAATCAGCCCCAGCATTTT.

The chain uses TRBV7-6 and TRBJ2-7; D may be TRBD1 (6 bases). V lost 4 bases, J lost 2 bases, and 21 bases lay in between. This CDR3 has 17 residues. The germline V gene encodes CDR1 SGHVS and CDR2 FNYEAQ. The CDR3 spells CASSSGVSGNLAYEQYF. In DNA, the CDR3 is TGTGCCAGCAGCTCAGGGGTGTCGGGGAACTTGGCCTACGAGCAGTACTTC.

V gene TRBV5-4 combines with J gene TRBJ2-1; TRBD1 might be the D (6 bases). V was trimmed by 3 bases and J by 9 bases, leaving 13 bases between them. From germline, CDR1 is SGHNT and CDR2 YYREEE (reference sequence). The length of the CDR3 is 13 residues. The CDR3 loop is CASSWGRGGEQFF. Here the CDR3 DNA reads TGTGCCAGCAGCTGGGGCAGGGGTGGTGAGCAGTTCTTC.

V usage is TRBV28 and J usage is TRBJ2-1; perhaps TRBD2 as D (6 bases). This CDR3 is 15 amino acids long. Trimming pared 6 bases from V and 4 bases from J, leaving 16 bases between. Germline CDR1 and CDR2: MDHEN and SYDVKM. The CDR3 is CASRGPGVGYNEQFF. CDR3 DNA: TGTGCCAGCAGGGGGCCGGGAGTGGGATACAATGAGCAGTTCTTC.

The chain has TRBV7-8 and TRBJ2-7; no definite D call. V was cut by 3 bases and J by 2 bases, with 8 bases left in between. The CDR3 totals 13 residues. CDR1 and CDR2 (germline): SGHVS, FQNEAQ. In nucleotides, the CDR3 is TGTGCCAGCAGCTTGTCCCCCACCTACGAGCAGTACTTC. This translates into CASSLSPTYEQYF. Using reference TRBV7-8 and TRBJ2-7 for the parts outside the CDR3, the full variable domain is GAGVSQSPRYKVAKRGQDVALRCDPISGHVSLFWYQQALGQGPEFLTYFQNEAQLDKSGLPSDRFFAERPEGSVSTLKIQRTQQEDSAVYLCASSLSPTYEQYFGPGTRLTVT.

This clone came up once. The chain employs TRBV5-5 and TRBJ2-7; 7 bases align to TRBD2. Germline CDR1 is SGHKS and CDR2 is YYEKEE (reference sequence). The CDR3 has 16 residues. Germline trimming cut 0 bases from V and 0 bases from J; bases unmatched to any gene: 6. CDR3 DNA: TGTGCCAGCAGCTTGGGGGGGGGTCCTAGCTCCTACGAGCAGTACTTC. Protein sequence: CASSLGGGPSSYEQYF.

The chain recombines TRBV5-4 with TRBJ1-3, with TRBD1 matching over 7 bases. Trimming at V came to 4 bases and at J to 2 bases, leaving 12 bases not matched to a gene. CDR1 is SGHNT, CDR2 YYREEE, per germline (reference sequence). The CDR3 covers 17 residues. The CDR3 DNA is TGTGCCAGCAGCAGTCGCACGGGACAGAACGCTGGAAACACCATATATTTT. Residues: CASSSRTGQNAGNTIYF.

The rearrangement links TRBV14 to TRBJ2-1; 10 bases map to TRBD1. Germline V gene lookup returns CDR1 SGHDN and CDR2 FVKESK. V was pared by 2 bases and J by 4 bases, with 2 bases of the junction left unmatched. The CDR3 is made up of 15 amino acids. The CDR3 sequence is CASSQLDRGYNEQFF. CDR3 coding DNA: TGTGCCAGCAGCCAACTGGACAGGGGGTACAATGAGCAGTTCTTC.

A few counts support this clone. This chain uses TRBV30 with TRBJ2-2; 7 positions agree with TRBD1. Trimming at V came to 3 bases and at J to 6 bases, leaving 10 bases not matched to a gene. The CDR3 contains 15 residues. Germline CDR1 GTSNPN, CDR2 SVGIG (reference sequence). The CDR3 is CAWRGEGALPGELFF. The CDR3 DNA is TGTGCCTGGAGAGGAGAGGGGGCGCTGCCCGGGGAGCTGTTTTTT.

The chain joins TRBV28 to TRBJ2-7; 9 bases agree with TRBD1. Germline CDR1 is MDHEN and CDR2 is SYDVKM. V lost 6 bases, J lost 2 bases, and 8 bases stayed unmatched. The CDR3 spans 15 residues. CDR3 loop: CASSLQGARAYEQYF. CDR3 nucleotides: TGTGCCAGCAGCTTACAGGGGGCGCGGGCCTACGAGCAGTACTTC.

The J gene is TRBJ2-2, the V gene TRBV15; TRBD2 agrees at 9 bases. The germline gives CDR1 LNHNV, CDR2 YYDKDF (reference sequence). CDR3 length: 17 amino acids. J gave up 6 bases and V 1 base, and 9 bases lay outside the gene matches. The CDR3 is CATSRVSGSSVPGELFF. The DNA of the CDR3 is TGTGCCACCAGCAGAGTTAGCGGGAGCTCTGTACCCGGGGAGCTGTTTTTT.

The chain combines TRBV28 with TRBJ1-1; TRBD1 might be the D (5 bases). The ends were cut back, 2 bases at V and 3 bases at J, with 7 bases in the middle. The CDR3 runs 13 residues. Germline CDR1 MDHEN, CDR2 SYDVKM. CDR3 in DNA: TGTGCCAGCAGTTTACTAGGGGACACTGAAGCTTTCTTT. Amino acid sequence: CASSLLGDTEAFF.

The count of this clone is one. The chain links TRBV2 to TRBJ1-2; 8 nucleotides match TRBD1. Germline CDR1 is SNHLY and CDR2 is FYNNEI. J gave up 8 bases and V 5 bases, and 7 bases lay outside the gene matches. The CDR3 has 13 residues. The CDR3 DNA sequence: TGTGCCAGCAGTTACCAGGGGGCGCGGGGCTACACCTTC. This sequence encodes CASSYQGARGYTF.

The rearrangement links TRBV11-2 to TRBJ2-5, with TRBD1 matching 9 bases. J was trimmed by 5 bases and V by 5 bases; bases with no gene match: 6. CDR1 and CDR2 (germline): SGHAT, FQNNGV. The CDR3 spans 14 residues. CDR3 nucleotide sequence: TGTGCCAGCAGCCGCCGGGACAGGGTCGAGACCCAGTACTTC. Translated, it gives CASSRRDRVETQYF.

This sequence joins TRBV4-1 and TRBJ2-1; TRBD2 aligns across 9 bases. The CDR3 runs 17 residues. Germline CDR1 MGHRA, CDR2 YSYEKL. After removal of 1 base from V and 8 bases from J, the junction contained 12 bases not matched to a gene. CDR3 coding DNA: TGCGCCAGCAGCCAAGTGATAGCGGGGGTTGGAAACGATGAGCAGTTCTTC. This codes for CASSQVIAGVGNDEQFF.

Only one count was recorded for this clone. This chain uses TRBV5-4 with TRBJ2-7, with D possibly TRBD2 on 5 matching bases. The CDR3 length is 15 residues. CDR1 SGHNT and CDR2 YYREEE come from the germline V gene (reference sequence). Trimming pared 1 base from V and 0 bases from J, leaving 11 bases between. CDR3 sequence (DNA): TGTGCCAGCAGCTTGTCACTAGATGCCTCCTACGAGCAGTACTTC. Encoded protein: CASSLSLDASYEQYF.

The J gene is TRBJ2-7, the V gene TRBV4-2; D gene uncertain. Germline CDR1 is LGHNA and CDR2 is YNFKEQ. The V end was cut by 2 bases, the J end by 5 bases, with 10 bases between. The length of the CDR3 is 13 residues. The CDR3, as DNA: TGTGCCAGCAGCCAACTAATTCTCGACGAGCAGTACTTC. Its translation is CASSQLILDEQYF.

V and J are TRBV11-1 and TRBJ2-1; 12 nucleotides agree with TRBD2. This CDR3 contains 18 residues. Germline CDR1 SGHAT, CDR2 FQDESV (reference sequence). Losses at the gene ends were 5 bases for V and 2 bases for J; bases not matched to a gene: 10. The CDR3 DNA follows: TGTGCCAGCAGCGCTAGCCGGACTAGCGGGAATCCCTACAATGAGCAGTTCTTC. Its translation: CASSASRTSGNPYNEQFF.

The chain combines TRBV18 with TRBJ2-7; tentative D call: TRBD1 (7 bases). CDR3 length: 14 residues. V was trimmed by 2 bases and J by 7 bases, leaving 15 bases between them. CDR1 and CDR2 from the germline V gene are KGHSH and LQKENI. Here the CDR3 DNA reads TGTGCCAGCTCACCAGTTGAGGGGGCGGGGGAGCAGTACTTC. Amino acids: CASSPVEGAGEQYF. Full variable domain (outside the CDR3, taken from reference TRBV18 and TRBJ2-7): NAGVMQNPRHLVRRRGQEARLRCSPMKGHSHVYWYRQLPEEGLKFMVYLQKENIIDESGMPKERFSAEFPKEGPSILRIQQVVRGDSAAYFCASSPVEGAGEQYFGPGTRLTVT.

This chain joins TRBV19 and TRBJ2-7, with 8 bases matching TRBD1. The CDR3 totals 16 residues. V dropped 4 bases and J dropped 7; count of bases not matched to a gene: 15. Germline lookup yields CDR1 LNHDA and CDR2 SQIVND (reference sequence). The DNA of the CDR3 is TGTGCCAGTAGTAGTCACTTCTCCGGACAGGGTATAGAGCAGTACTTC. This encodes CASSSHFSGQGIEQYF.

Comment on this clone: An end of the junction does not agree with germline; a read error may underlie this. The gene calls are TRBV2 and TRBJ2-7, with D possibly matching TRBD2 (6 bases). The CDR3 runs to 14 residues. Germline V CDR1 and CDR2: SNHLY, FYNNEI. The CDR3 reads CASSDPTFFSGRDF. DNA for the CDR3: TGTGCCAGCAGTGACCCCACCTTTTTTAGCGGCCGGGACTTC.